Each of the 10 T cell receptor beta chains below was sequenced from the same sample in a study of technical replicates of blood from a few donors. Using immunoSEQ multiplex PCR, the repertoire was profiled, and TCRdb retains in-frame clones only, with some absent. The sample has about 18,000 clones, about four fifths seen once. Material: PBMCs. Receptor source: a human donor in good health. Some clones in this sample may be carry-over from other donors' samples.

The rearrangement joins TRBV6-5 to TRBJ1-1, with 7 bases that match TRBD1. This CDR3 has 13 amino acids. In germline, CDR1 is MNHEY, CDR2 SVGAGI. V gave up 6 bases and J gave up 4 bases; unmatched junction bases: 5. Here the CDR3 reads CASSTGQTTEAFF. Here the CDR3 DNA reads TGTGCCAGCAGCACGGGACAGACCACTGAAGCTTTCTTT.

The V and J genes are TRBV5-8 and TRBJ2-1; perhaps TRBD1 as D (5 bases). CDR1 and CDR2 from the germline V gene are SGHTS and YDEGEE. This CDR3 region has 13 residues. Trimming took off 3 bases at V and 4 bases at J, with 8 bases between the two ends. The chain's CDR3 is CASSYPGYNEQFF. In nucleotides, the CDR3 is TGTGCCAGCAGCTACCCAGGGTACAATGAGCAGTTCTTC.

This clone was seen a handful of times. The chain is built from TRBV6-6 and TRBJ1-4, with a weak D call TRBD1 (5 bases). CDR1 MNHNY and CDR2 SVGAGI come from the germline V gene (reference sequence). The length of the CDR3 is 15 residues. V was shortened by 2 bases and J by 7 bases, with 14 bases between the two germline ends. CDR3 protein: CASSYTGGAVEKLFF. DNA for the CDR3: TGTGCCAGCAGTTACACCGGAGGGGCAGTTGAAAAACTGTTTTTT.

The chain combines TRBV7-2 with TRBJ2-3; tentative D call: TRBD1 (6 bases). V gave up 5 bases and J gave up 2 bases, with 11 bases separating them. Germline CDR1 reads SGHTA; CDR2 reads FQGNSA. CDR3 length: 14 residues. The CDR3 reads CASSPGQNTDTQYF. The CDR3 DNA is TGTGCCAGCAGCCCCGGACAGAACACAGATACGCAGTATTTT.

CDR3 bases: TGTGCCAGCAGTCCCTCCGGGACTAGGTCAGAGACCCAGTACTTC. Translated, it gives CASSPSGTRSETQYF. This chain connects TRBV5-4 to TRBJ2-5; 8 bases agree with TRBD2. This CDR3 has 15 residues. V trimming: 5 bases; J trimming: 4 bases; junction bases outside the gene matches: 10. Germline CDR1 reads SGHNT; CDR2 reads YYREEE (reference sequence).

The gene calls are TRBV5-1 and TRBJ2-1, with 7 bases that match TRBD1. Trimming took 5 bases from V and 5 from J; bases not matched to a gene: 10. Per germline, CDR1 SGHRS and CDR2 YFSETQ. The CDR3 is 15 residues long. The CDR3 spells CASSPSGTANNEQFF. For the CDR3, the DNA is TGCGCCAGCAGTCCCTCTGGGACAGCTAACAATGAGCAGTTCTTC.

Only a few counts were recorded for this clone. This chain links TRBV6-4 with TRBJ2-2; D might be TRBD2 (7 bases). Germline loops: CDR1 MRHNA, CDR2 SNTAGT. With 8 bases removed from V and 3 bases from J, the gap between germline ends came to 13 bases. The CDR3 loop spans 14 amino acids. The CDR3 sequence is CASREGGDTGELFF. CDR3 sequence (DNA): TGTGCCAGCCGCGAGGGGGGGGACACCGGGGAGCTGTTTTTT.

J is TRBJ2-7 and V is TRBV7-3; 8 positions match TRBD2. Per germline, CDR1 SGHTA and CDR2 FQGTGA. The CDR3 extends over 14 amino acids. J lost 2 bases, V lost 4 bases, and 4 bases had no gene match. The CDR3 sequence is CASSSWTSPYEQYF. Here the CDR3 DNA reads TGTGCCAGCAGCTCCTGGACTAGCCCCTACGAGCAGTACTTC.

The chain combines TRBV7-9 with TRBJ2-2; 7 positions agree with TRBD2. J gave up 6 bases and V 8 bases, and 9 bases lay outside the gene matches. This CDR3 spans 14 amino acids. Germline V lookup: CDR1 SEHNR, CDR2 FQNEAQ (reference sequence). This CDR3 is CASARTSDAGELFF. Here the CDR3 DNA reads TGTGCCAGCGCAAGGACTAGTGACGCCGGGGAGCTGTTTTTT.

The chain employs TRBV15 and TRBJ1-4; no reliable D call. V lost 0 bases and J lost 4, with 12 bases in between. The CDR3 extends over 16 amino acids. Germline V gives CDR1 LNHNV, CDR2 YYDKDF (reference sequence). CDR3 nucleotide sequence: TGTGCCACCAGCAGAGATTCGGGGATCGGTAATGAAAAACTGTTTTTT. It specifies CATSRDSGIGNEKLFF.